Each of the 12 T cell receptor beta chains below was sequenced from the same sample in a study of post-analysis software for immune sequencing data. Incorporated into the TCR beta cDNA libraries were unique molecular identifiers, which served to reduce PCR and sequencing biases. TCRdb fed the PCR reads into MiXCR, producing one record per CDR3 protein. The sample yields under 200,000 distinct CDR3 sequences, around 34% seen once. The sequencing used blood, collected after autologous hematopoietic stem cell transplantation. These receptors all stem from a girl aged 10-17 years with multiple sclerosis.

This clonotype occurred a few times. V and J are TRBV20-1 and TRBJ2-5; a possible D gene is TRBD2 (5 bases). The CDR3 is made up of 16 amino acids. Per germline, CDR1 DFQATT and CDR2 SNEGSKA (reference sequence). Trimming took 0 bases from V and 0 from J, leaving 14 bases between them. The CDR3: CSARDMRVGYQETQYF. The DNA for the CDR3 is TGCAGTGCTAGAGATATGCGGGTCGGGTACCAAGAGACCCAGTACTTC.

This clonotype was seen a handful of times. The J gene is TRBJ2-7, the V gene TRBV30, with 7 bases fitting TRBD2. Germline V gene lookup returns CDR1 GTSNPN and CDR2 SVGIG (reference sequence). The CDR3 contains 15 residues. The V segment lost 0 bases and the J segment 4 bases; nucleotides outside the gene matches: 9. CDR3 sequence (DNA): TGTGCCTGGAGTGTAGGCTCGGGAGGCCCTTACGAGCAGTACTTC. Translation: CAWSVGSGGPYEQYF.

This clonotype was seen only a few times. V and J are TRBV10-3 and TRBJ2-5; D may be TRBD2 (7 bases). This CDR3 spans 15 amino acids. Trimming pared 4 bases from V and 1 base from J, leaving 13 bases between. Germline V lookup: CDR1 ENHRY, CDR2 SYGVKD. In DNA, the CDR3 is TGTGCCATCAGTGCCCGAGGGGGGGGCCAAGAGACCCAGTACTTC. Residues: CAISARGGGQETQYF.

There are many counts of this clonotype. The CDR3 region has the DNA TGTGCCAGCAGCACCGGACAGGAGCTCCAAGAGACCCAGTACTTC. It translates to CASSTGQELQETQYF. The chain recombines TRBV7-2 with TRBJ2-5, with 7 bases fitting TRBD1. The germline V gene has CDR1 SGHTA and CDR2 FQGNSA. The CDR3 has 15 amino acids. V trimming: 5 bases; J trimming: 1 base; junction bases outside the gene matches: 7.

This clonotype came up a few times. The chain has TRBV12-3 or TRBV12-4 and TRBJ2-3; D is unresolved. Trimming pared 1 base from V and 7 bases from J, leaving 6 bases between. This CDR3 is 12 amino acids long. CDR3 sequence reads: CASSLGWYTQYF. The CDR3 DNA reads TGTGCCAGCAGTTTAGGATGGTATACGCAGTATTTT.

Comment on this clonotype: Here the CDR3 omits its conserved ending phenylalanine or tryptophan, so a read error is the likely source. The chain uses TRBV27 and TRBJ2-5; 10 nucleotides align to TRBD1. CDR1 and CDR2 from the germline V gene are MNHEY and SMNVEV (reference sequence). After removal of 6 bases from V and 5 bases from J, the junction contained 12 bases not matched to a gene. The length of the CDR3 is 16 residues. The CDR3: CASRSLGTGVRETQYI. The DNA for the CDR3 is TGTGCCAGCAGGAGCCTCGGGACAGGGGTCCGGGAGACCCAGTACATC.

V is TRBV6-1 and J is TRBJ1-4; D might be TRBD1 (6 bases). Trimming took 3 bases from V and 5 from J, leaving 10 bases between them. CDR1 and CDR2 from the germline V gene are MNHNS and SASEGT. This CDR3 has 14 residues. CDR3 DNA: TGTGCCAGCAGTGACAGGCAGGGGAATGAAAAACTGTTTTTT. Translating gives CASSDRQGNEKLFF.

The table lists this clonotype with many counts. The CDR3 DNA follows: TGTGCCAGCATCCCCCGGGACAGGGCGGACTATGGCTACACCTTC. Translating gives CASIPRDRADYGYTF. The chain couples TRBV12-3 or TRBV12-4 to TRBJ1-2; 9 nucleotides line up with TRBD1. The length of the CDR3 is 15 residues. Germline trimming cut 7 bases from V and 3 bases from J; bases unmatched to any gene: 9.

This clonotype has just a few counts. CDR3 in DNA: TGTGCCAGCAGCTTACAGGGGTATAATTCACCCCTCCACTTT. This translates into CASSLQGYNSPLHF. This sequence joins TRBV7-6 and TRBJ1-6; TRBD1 might be the D (6 bases). The germline V gene encodes CDR1 SGHVS and CDR2 FNYEAQ. Trimming took 2 bases from V and 4 from J, leaving 6 bases between them. The CDR3 runs to 14 residues.

The table lists this clonotype with a few counts. This chain uses TRBV7-9 with TRBJ1-2, with 10 bases identical to TRBD1. J gave up 9 bases and V 1 base, and 8 bases lay outside the gene matches. This CDR3 region has 15 residues. From germline, CDR1 is SEHNR and CDR2 FQNEAQ (reference sequence). For the CDR3, the DNA is TGTGCCAGCAGCTTAGGTAGACAGGGGGCTCGGAGCTACACCTTC. It specifies CASSLGRQGARSYTF. The whole variable domain, remainder taken from reference TRBV7-9 and TRBJ1-2, is DTGVSQNPRHKITKRGQNVTFRCDPISEHNRLYWYRQTLGQGPEFLTYFQNEAQLEKSRLLSDRFSAERPKGSFSTLEIQRTEQGDSAMYLCASSLGRQGARSYTFGSGTRLTVV.

Comment on this clonotype: This may be a read error: a much more frequent sequence differs by one nucleotide. The CDR3 DNA follows: TGCGCCAGCAGCCCCGGACAGGGCTATGGCCACACCTTC. Its translation is CASSPGQGYGHTF. V usage is TRBV5-1 and J usage is TRBJ1-2, with TRBD1 matching over 8 bases. Germline-derived CDR1 and CDR2 are SGHRS and YFSETQ. The CDR3 is 13 amino acids.

The genes are TRBV13 and TRBJ2-1; TRBD2 aligns across 7 bases. Germline CDR1 reads PRHDT; CDR2 reads FYEKMQ (reference sequence). There are 13 residues in the CDR3. After removal of 5 bases from V and 12 bases from J, the junction contained 10 bases not matched to a gene. CDR3 region: CASSTPREQGQFF. The CDR3 nucleotides are TGTGCCAGCAGCACCCCGCGGGAGCAAGGGCAGTTCTTC. The full variable domain, with the rest looked up from reference TRBV13 and TRBJ2-1, is AAGVIQSPRHLIKEKRETATLKCYPIPRHDTVYWYQQGPGQDPQFLISFYEKMQSDKGSIPDRFSAQQFSDYHSELNMSSLELGDSALYFCASSTPREQGQFFGPGTRLTVL.